The entry below gives a single TCR beta chain sequence along with its context. The antigen is not known. This specimen belongs to a study of shared clonotypes between healthy human individuals. Study conclusions and caveats: Memory subsets had estimated richness that was generally smaller than that of naive subsets. Clonotypes that were shared across four donors made up 4.5% to 5% of naive CD4 clonotypes. Though the depth was large, rarefaction showed that sorted-subset sequencing was incomplete.

CD4+ cells were split into CD45RA+ naive and CD45RA-negative memory subsets. Sequenced by immunoSEQ multiplex PCR; TCRdb stores in-frame clones only, minus some. The repertoire has roughly 330,000 clones, about 74% of them found once; the top ten carry approximately 10%. Germline V lookup: CDR1 KGHSH, CDR2 LQKENI. The CDR3 spans 14 residues. Trimming removed 3 bases at V and 13 bases at J, with 16 bases between. This sequence joins TRBV18 and TRBJ1-6; D gene uncertain. The sequencing sample was made of memory CD4+ T cells sorted from blood. Subset described: CD45RA-negative fraction. The clonotype comes from a man younger than 40 in good health. The CDR3 DNA reads as TGTGCCAGCTCACCGGACGGACCCCTCGGGCCCCTCCACTTT. Translated: CASSPDGPLGPLHF.